This entry features one T cell receptor (beta chain) sequence. Naive CD8 cells were CD45RO-negative, positively selected for CCR7, excluding terminally differentiated effector memory CD45RA+ cells. This sample stems from a study of shared clonotypes between healthy human individuals. There are 13 residues in the CDR3. The germline V gene encodes CDR1 GTSNPN and CDR2 SVGIG (reference sequence). The V and J ends lost 4 bases and 4 bases respectively, with 11 bases between them. TCRdb's table, derived via immunoSEQ multiplex PCR, lists solely in-frame clones and lacks some. This repertoire shows nearly 2 million clones, just under 95% found once; its top ten account for 1.2%.

The origin of this receptor is a man younger than 35 in good health. The rearrangement joins TRBV30 to TRBJ2-1; tentatively, D is TRBD1 (6 bases). Sequencing was done on a sample of naive CD8+ T cells sorted from blood. DNA for the CDR3: TGTGCCTGGACGCTGACAGGTTACAATGAGCAGTTCTTC. It codes for CAWTLTGYNEQFF.